These 7 T cell receptor beta chains were sequenced from one sample in a study of T cell repertoires in cytomegalovirus infection. MiXCR, run by TCRdb on the reads, gives a single entry per CDR3 protein. The sample holds 110,000 or so distinct CDR3 sequences, around 29% seen once. No antigen is known for these receptors. The sequences come from CD8+ T cells from cultured PBMCs, collected from culture after CMV antigen stimulation. The receptors stem from a human donor in good health (CMV status not recorded). Some clones in this sample may be carry-over from other donors' samples.

The V gene is TRBV7-8, the J gene TRBJ2-7; either TRBD1 or TRBD2 may fit D (5 bases each). The CDR3 is 15 amino acids. The germline V gene has CDR1 SGHVS and CDR2 FQNEAQ. V lost 5 bases and J lost 7, with 21 bases in between. The DNA for the CDR3 is TGTGCCAGCAGCCAAGGGACCCCTACCCTTAGGGAGCAGTACTTC. This codes for CASSQGTPTLREQYF. The full variable domain, rest sourced from reference TRBV7-8 and TRBJ2-7, is GAGVSQSPRYKVAKRGQDVALRCDPISGHVSLFWYQQALGQGPEFLTYFQNEAQLDKSGLPSDRFFAERPEGSVSTLKIQRTQQEDSAVYLCASSQGTPTLREQYFGPGTRLTVT.

The gene calls are TRBV7-2 and TRBJ2-7; D possibly corresponds to TRBD1 (6 bases). Germline CDR1 is SGHTA and CDR2 is FQGNSA. There are 14 residues in the CDR3. Trimming left V 3 bases short and J 6 bases short, with 15 bases between. CDR3 in amino acids: CASSFGQGLSEQYF. The CDR3, as DNA: TGTGCCAGCAGCTTCGGCCAGGGGTTGAGCGAGCAGTACTTC.

The CDR3 coding sequence is TGTGCCAGCAGCGCCCTCTATAAAGATGGCACCGGGGAGCTGTTTTTT. The encoded protein is CASSALYKDGTGELFF. The chain couples TRBV9 to TRBJ2-2; D uncertain. The ends were cut back, 3 bases at V and 4 bases at J, with 16 bases in the middle. CDR1 is SGDLS, CDR2 YYNGEE, per germline. The CDR3 is made up of 16 amino acids.

This clonotype showed up just a few times. The V gene is TRBV11-3, the J gene TRBJ1-1; no reliable D call. V lost 1 base and J 5 bases, leaving 5 bases between the germline ends. This CDR3 spans 12 amino acids. Germline V lookup: CDR1 SGHNT, CDR2 YENEEA. The CDR3 here is CASSLGETEAFF. In DNA, the CDR3 is TGTGCCAGCAGCTTAGGGGAAACTGAAGCTTTCTTT.

The chain carries TRBV6-2 or TRBV6-3 and TRBJ2-1, with D unresolved. The V end lost 2 bases, the J end lost 8 bases, and 16 bases lay between the germline ends. Germline values: CDR1 MNHEY, CDR2 SVGEGT. CDR3 length: 15 amino acids. This CDR3 is CASSYGAKHDDEQFF. The CDR3 DNA reads TGTGCCAGCAGTTACGGTGCAAAACACGACGATGAGCAGTTCTTC.

Ten or more counts support this clonotype. This chain joins TRBV6-1 and TRBJ1-2, with D unclear. V lost 5 bases, J lost 7 bases, and 5 bases lay in between. Germline CDR1 is MNHNS and CDR2 is SASEGT. The CDR3 spans 10 residues. In nucleotides, the CDR3 is TGTGCCAGCAGTTTCGGTGGCTACACCTTC. Translated, it gives CASSFGGYTF.

This clonotype qualifies as medium-sized. The chain carries TRBV6-1 and TRBJ2-1; 7 positions match TRBD1. The ends lost 7 bases at V and 8 bases at J; junction bases unmatched: 5. This CDR3 has 12 amino acids. Germline assignment: CDR1 MNHNS and CDR2 SASEGT. The CDR3 sequence is CASKGTVHEQFF. The CDR3 DNA follows: TGTGCCAGCAAAGGGACAGTACATGAGCAGTTCTTC.